By share of the sample, the clone carrying this T cell receptor beta chain is medium-sized. These data are taken from a study of breast tumors, draining lymph nodes, adjacent tissues. TCRdb re-analysed the multiplex PCR reads in MiXCR, keeping a single row per CDR3 protein. The sample carries about 22,000 distinct CDR3 sequences, roughly 58% recorded once. The CDR3 has 13 amino acids. The germline gives CDR1 MRHNA, CDR2 SNTAGT. V lost 1 base and J 4 bases, leaving 8 bases between the germline ends. This rearrangement joins TRBV6-4 to TRBJ2-7; D is unresolved. The source is a female donor with breast cancer. Some clones in this sample may be carry-over from other donors' samples. Sequencing used breast tumor tissue. This CDR3 is CASSDFGLYEQYF. In DNA form, the CDR3 reads TGTGCCAGCAGTGACTTTGGGCTATACGAGCAGTACTTC.